These 28 T cell receptor beta chains share one sample of origin, sequenced in a study of CD8+CD57+ T cells in acquired aplastic anemia. The template for TCR beta VDJ and CDR3 sequence profiling was genomic DNA. MiXCR was run by TCRdb on the reads, yielding one entry per CDR3 protein. The sample contains about 160,000 distinct CDR3 sequences, 65% to 75% of which appear only once. The sequenced patients had an expansion of CD8+CD57+ cells seen by flow cytometry. The sequenced material came from sorted CD4+, CD8+, or CD8+CD57+ T cells (not recorded which) from PBMCs. These receptors came from a human donor with aplastic anemia.

The rearrangement links TRBV20-1 to TRBJ2-7, with TRBD1 matching 9 bases. Germline CDR1 and CDR2: DFQATT and SNEGSKA (reference sequence). The CDR3 consists of 15 residues. The V segment lost 0 bases and the J segment 7 bases; nucleotides outside the gene matches: 10. The CDR3 DNA follows: TGCAGTGCTAGAGACCTACAGGGGGCAGTGGGTGAGCAGTACTTC. Translated: CSARDLQGAVGEQYF.

This clonotype has more than one count but fewer than ten. The chain combines TRBV20-1 with TRBJ1-1; 10 bases are shared with TRBD1. The CDR3 loop spans 14 amino acids. CDR1 and CDR2 from the germline V gene are DFQATT and SNEGSKA (reference sequence). The DNA for the CDR3 is TGCAGCACTACCCGGACAGGGGGAGAAACTGAAGCTTTCTTT. It specifies CSTTRTGGETEAFF.

The chain recombines TRBV20-1 with TRBJ2-3; D remains ambiguous. This CDR3 has 14 amino acids. Trimming removed 4 bases at V and 4 bases at J, with 15 bases between. Germline loops: CDR1 DFQATT, CDR2 SNEGSKA (reference sequence). The CDR3 is CSAKPSLVPDTQYF. DNA for the CDR3: TGCAGTGCTAAGCCTAGTCTCGTTCCAGATACGCAGTATTTT.

The gene calls are TRBV5-6 and TRBJ1-6; D is ambiguous. The ends were cut back, 2 bases at V and 0 bases at J, with 12 bases in the middle. Germline-derived CDR1 and CDR2 are SGHDT and YYEEEE. The CDR3 totals 17 residues. The CDR3 loop reads CASSLSGLGSYNSPLHF. Written as DNA, the CDR3 is TGTGCCAGCAGCTTAAGCGGCTTGGGCTCCTATAATTCACCCCTCCACTTT.

The rearrangement joins TRBV7-6 to TRBJ2-3; D gene uncertain. The germline V gene has CDR1 SGHVS and CDR2 FNYEAQ. Trimming pared 3 bases from V and 5 bases from J, leaving 9 bases between. This CDR3 has 13 residues. The CDR3 sequence: CASSFTAGDTQYF. In DNA form, the CDR3 reads TGTGCCAGCAGCTTCACCGCCGGAGATACGCAGTATTTT.

V is TRBV2 and J is TRBJ1-5; D is unclear. With 4 bases removed from V and 1 base from J, the gap between germline ends came to 11 bases. Germline V gene lookup returns CDR1 SNHLY and CDR2 FYNNEI. CDR3 length: 15 residues. As DNA, the CDR3 is TGTGCCAGCAGTGGTAGGGTGTTGAGCAATCAGCCCCAGCATTTT. Protein: CASSGRVLSNQPQHF.

The gene calls are TRBV6-4 and TRBJ2-2; D could derive from TRBD1 or TRBD2 (5 bases each). Germline assignment: CDR1 MRHNA and CDR2 SNTAGT. V was shortened by 3 bases and J by 6 bases, with 11 bases between the two germline ends. This CDR3 contains 14 residues. CDR3 residues: CASSERGEAGELFF. For the CDR3, the DNA is TGTGCCAGCAGTGAGAGAGGGGAAGCCGGGGAGCTGTTTTTT.

Only one count was recorded for this clonotype. The gene calls are TRBV19 and TRBJ2-7; D is ambiguous. Trimming took off 8 bases at V and 0 bases at J, with 14 bases between the two ends. The CDR3 length is 14 residues. The V gene's germline CDR1 is LNHDA and CDR2 SQIVND (reference sequence). CDR3 DNA: TGTGCCAGTTCCGACATCAGGAGCTCCTACGAGCAGTACTTC. Translation: CASSDIRSSYEQYF.

The V gene is TRBV7-2, the J gene TRBJ1-5; D not certain. Germline-derived CDR1 and CDR2 are SGHTA and FQGNSA. V lost 4 bases to trimming and J lost 0 bases, with 7 bases between them. The CDR3 totals 14 residues. The CDR3 sequence: CASSYFYSNQPQHF. DNA for the CDR3: TGTGCCAGCAGCTACTTTTATAGCAATCAGCCCCAGCATTTT.

This clonotype was seen repeatedly, ten times or more. The chain is built from TRBV6-4 and TRBJ2-3; 7 nucleotides match TRBD2. Trimming removed 4 bases from V and 6 bases from J; junction bases left unmatched: 10. CDR1 and CDR2 from the germline V gene are MRHNA and SNTAGT. The CDR3 extends over 15 amino acids. The CDR3 is CASSARGEPGDTQYF. Written as DNA, the CDR3 is TGTGCCAGCAGTGCACGGGGGGAACCCGGGGATACGCAGTATTTT.

About this clonotype itself: An end of the junction does not agree with germline; a read error may underlie this. This rearrangement joins TRBV9 to TRBJ1-2; TRBD1 aligns across 8 bases. Germline CDR1 reads SGDLS; CDR2 reads YYNGEE. This CDR3 comprises 14 residues. The CDR3 region has the DNA TGCGCCAGCAGCCTGGACAGGGCTAACTATGGCTACACCTTC. This gives the protein CASSLDRANYGYTF.

The chain couples TRBV7-8 to TRBJ2-7; tentative D call: TRBD2 (6 bases). V was pared by 4 bases and J by 5 bases, with 21 bases between. The germline V gene encodes CDR1 SGHVS and CDR2 FQNEAQ. The CDR3 contains 16 residues. Written as DNA, the CDR3 is TGTGCCAGCAGCTCGCCCGCCGGAAGGGAGGATGACGAGCAGTACTTC. This translates into CASSSPAGREDDEQYF.

The J gene is TRBJ1-5, the V gene TRBV20-1; D not certain. The CDR3 covers 14 residues. V lost 0 bases and J 6 bases, leaving 12 bases between the germline ends. Germline lookup yields CDR1 DFQATT and CDR2 SNEGSKA (reference sequence). For the CDR3, the DNA is TGCAGTGCTAGAGATGTTGGGGATGCTCAGCCCCAGCATTTT. Amino acids: CSARDVGDAQPQHF.

The V gene is TRBV7-2, the J gene TRBJ2-6; the D is unclear. V lost 3 bases and J lost 4, with 10 bases in between. In germline, CDR1 is SGHTA, CDR2 FQGNSA. The CDR3 runs 15 residues. The CDR3, as DNA: TGTGCCAGCAGCTTGCCCCCCATCGGGGCCAACGTCCTGACTTTC. Residues: CASSLPPIGANVLTF.

This clonotype was counted once. The chain recombines TRBV5-1 with TRBJ2-7; D is possibly TRBD2 (6 bases). This CDR3 comprises 13 residues. CDR1 and CDR2 from the germline V gene are SGHRS and YFSETQ. V was clipped by 0 bases and J by 3 bases, with 7 bases between them. This chain's CDR3 is CASSLGTNYEQYV. The DNA for the CDR3 is TGCGCCAGCAGCTTGGGGACTAACTACGAGCAGTACGTC.

This chain uses TRBV24-1 with TRBJ1-1; TRBD1 is a possible D gene (6 bases). This CDR3 comprises 13 residues. V was trimmed by 7 bases and J by 0 bases, leaving 8 bases between them. Germline V gene lookup returns CDR1 KGHDR and CDR2 SFDVKD. CDR3 DNA: TGTGCCACCAGGGACAGCCTGAACACTGAAGCTTTCTTT. Its protein is CATRDSLNTEAFF.

The chain employs TRBV15 and TRBJ2-1, with D hard to call. The CDR3 has 11 amino acids. V lost 0 bases and J 12 bases, leaving 6 bases between the germline ends. CDR1 and CDR2 from the germline V gene are LNHNV and YYDKDF (reference sequence). The CDR3 sequence is CATSRDGRQFF. CDR3 nucleotides: TGTGCCACCAGCAGAGATGGTCGGCAGTTCTTC. The full variable domain, its missing parts supplied by reference TRBV15 and TRBJ2-1, is DAMVIQNPRYQVTQFGKPVTLSCSQTLNHNVMYWYQQKSSQAPKLLFHYYDKDFNNEADTPDNFQSRRPNTSFCFLDIRSPGLGDTAMYLCATSRDGRQFFGPGTRLTVL.

Notes on this clonotype: Mismatch with germline at one junction end may stem from a read error. The V call is TRBV7-9, the J call TRBJ2-7, with 9 bases that match TRBD1. Looked up from germline, CDR1 is SEHNR and CDR2 is FQNEAQ (reference sequence). The CDR3 runs to 15 residues. CDR3 in DNA: TGCGCCAGCAGCCCCCGGGACAGGGTCTCCTACGAGCAGTACTTC. It yields the protein CASSPRDRVSYEQYF.

The rearrangement joins TRBV7-8 to TRBJ2-7; 13 bases map to TRBD2. The CDR3 extends over 14 amino acids. The germline gives CDR1 SGHVS, CDR2 FQNEAQ. The junction had 0 bases not matched to a gene; V was cut back by 5 bases and J by 2 bases. The CDR3, as DNA: TGTGCCAGCAGCACTAGCGGGAGGGCCTACGAGCAGTACTTC. It codes for CASSTSGRAYEQYF.

The CDR3 loop is CASSLRSSDREQYF. The CDR3 bases are TGTGCCAGCAGCCTCAGAAGTTCAGACCGCGAGCAGTACTTC. The chain employs TRBV7-8 and TRBJ2-7; D ambiguous. Germline CDR1 and CDR2: SGHVS and FQNEAQ. Between the trimmed V and J ends, which lost 5 bases and 6 bases, there was a span of 17 bases. This CDR3 region has 14 residues.

The rearrangement uses TRBV19 and TRBJ1-5, with D maybe TRBD1 (5 bases). The V end was cut by 3 bases, the J end by 3 bases, with 12 bases between. The CDR3 runs to 15 residues. Germline-derived CDR1 and CDR2 are LNHDA and SQIVND (reference sequence). In nucleotides, the CDR3 is TGTGCCAGTAGTATGTGGCCGACAGCCAATCAGCCCCAGCATTTT. This encodes CASSMWPTANQPQHF.

The J gene is TRBJ1-2, the V gene TRBV24-1, with D tentatively TRBD1 (6 bases). V lost 5 bases and J 4 bases, leaving 13 bases between the germline ends. This CDR3 has 14 amino acids. Per germline, CDR1 KGHDR and CDR2 SFDVKD. The CDR3 loop is CATSAGTTLYGYTF. CDR3 DNA sequence: TGTGCCACCAGTGCCGGGACAACCCTCTATGGCTACACCTTC.

V and J are TRBV7-2 and TRBJ1-1; D possibly corresponds to TRBD1 (5 bases). The V and J ends lost 5 bases and 0 bases respectively, with 19 bases between them. This CDR3 is built from 17 residues. Germline V gene data show CDR1 as SGHTA and CDR2 as FQGNSA. Here the CDR3 reads CASSLRQNAYMNTEAFF. The CDR3 DNA sequence: TGTGCCAGCAGCCTAAGACAGAACGCATACATGAACACTGAAGCTTTCTTT.

This chain uses TRBV20-1 with TRBJ2-3, with D hard to call. The CDR3 is 12 amino acids. Per the germline V gene, CDR1 is DFQATT and CDR2 is SNEGSKA (reference sequence). V dropped 3 bases and J dropped 2 bases, with 6 bases sitting between them. CDR3 DNA sequence: TGCAGTGCTAGGGGCCTCACAGATACGCAGTATTTT. Its translation: CSARGLTDTQYF.

The chain links TRBV7-9 to TRBJ2-7; D not resolved. Germline V CDR1 and CDR2: SEHNR, FQNEAQ (reference sequence). This CDR3 has 13 residues. Trimming pared 5 bases from V and 6 bases from J, leaving 14 bases between. This chain's CDR3 is CASSQDTGLEQYF. The CDR3 bases are TGTGCCAGCAGCCAAGACACCGGCCTCGAGCAGTACTTC. Combining the CDR3 with reference TRBV7-9 and TRBJ2-7 gives the whole variable domain DTGVSQNPRHKITKRGQNVTFRCDPISEHNRLYWYRQTLGQGPEFLTYFQNEAQLEKSRLLSDRFSAERPKGSFSTLEIQRTEQGDSAMYLCASSQDTGLEQYFGPGTRLTVT.

The chain couples TRBV29-1 to TRBJ2-7; 10 bases fit TRBD2. Germline trimming cut 0 bases from V and 3 bases from J; bases unmatched to any gene: 5. The CDR3 is made up of 15 amino acids. Per the germline V gene, CDR1 is SQVTM and CDR2 is ANQGSEA. The CDR3 coding sequence is TGCAGCGTTGAAGATATTACTAGCGGGAACTACGAGCAGTACTTC. Its translation is CSVEDITSGNYEQYF.

This clonotype was seen a few times. CDR3 bases: TGCAGTGCCCTCTACCTAGGAGACTATGGCTACACCTTC. The encoded protein is CSALYLGDYGYTF. The rearrangement links TRBV20-1 to TRBJ1-2; D remains ambiguous. Germline lookup yields CDR1 DFQATT and CDR2 SNEGSKA (reference sequence). CDR3 length equals 13 residues. Trimming stripped 6 bases from V and 3 bases from J, with 14 bases between.

This clonotype showed up just a few times. The chain uses TRBV24-1 and TRBJ1-1, with TRBD1 matching over 8 bases. CDR1 and CDR2 (germline): KGHDR, SFDVKD. This CDR3 is 14 amino acids long. J lost 4 bases, V lost 7 bases, and 7 bases had no gene match. The CDR3 DNA follows: TGTGCCACCAGAGGGCAGGGGGCAAGCACTGAAGCTTTCTTT. Residues: CATRGQGASTEAFF.